One and the same sample provided the 16 T cell receptor beta chains below, sequenced in a study of T cell responses to AZD1222 COVID-19 vaccine. The table came from immunoSEQ multiplex PCR; TCRdb's copy has only in-frame clones and leaves some out. The sample carries under 140,000 clones, 88% recorded once. The sequencing used peripheral blood, collected on day 0 of AZD1222 vaccination. These receptors originate from an adult in good health.

The genes are TRBV5-1 and TRBJ1-1; no clear D gene. Trimming removed 7 bases from V and 5 bases from J, with 15 bases in between. CDR1 is SGHRS and CDR2 is YFSETQ in the germline V gene. The CDR3 has 13 residues. In DNA form, the CDR3 reads TGCGCCAGCGGCCGGGCCCCCGGGACTGAAGCTTTCTTT. Its translation: CASGRAPGTEAFF.

This rearrangement joins TRBV25-1 to TRBJ2-3, with a weak D call TRBD2 (5 bases). The CDR3 has 15 amino acids. The V gene's germline CDR1 is MGHDK and CDR2 SYGVNS. Trimming removed 7 bases at V and 4 bases at J, with 18 bases between. CDR3 protein: CASMRTTGSPDTQYF. DNA for the CDR3: TGTGCCAGCATGAGAACAACGGGGAGTCCAGATACGCAGTATTTT. The full variable domain, completed using reference TRBV25-1 and TRBJ2-3, is EADIYQTPRYLVIGTGKKITLECSQTMGHDKMYWYQQDPGMELHLIHYSYGVNSTEKGDLSSESTVSRIRTEHFPLTLESARPSHTSQYLCASMRTTGSPDTQYFGPGTRLTVL.

This clone has a single count. The rearrangement joins TRBV7-9 to TRBJ2-1; no reliable D call. The V gene's germline CDR1 is SEHNR and CDR2 FQNEAQ (reference sequence). The ends were cut back, 1 base at V and 5 bases at J, with 9 bases in the middle. The CDR3 has 14 amino acids. DNA for the CDR3: TGTGCCAGCAGCTTAGGGTACACTAACAATGAGCAGTTCTTC. It codes for CASSLGYTNNEQFF.

The rearrangement uses TRBV19 and TRBJ2-1; D is undetermined. V lost 7 bases to trimming and J lost 2 bases, with 18 bases between them. The CDR3 extends over 16 amino acids. In germline, CDR1 is LNHDA, CDR2 SQIVND (reference sequence). The CDR3 DNA reads TGTGCCAGTACCCGAACTGGCGGAACAACCTACAATGAGCAGTTCTTC. It translates to CASTRTGGTTYNEQFF.

V usage is TRBV10-1 and J usage is TRBJ2-5, with D perhaps matching TRBD1 or TRBD2 (5 bases each). Germline V gene lookup returns CDR1 WNHNN and CDR2 SYGVQD (reference sequence). The germline V and J ends were trimmed by 6 bases and 1 base, with 9 bases remaining between them. The CDR3 length is 13 residues. DNA for the CDR3: TGCGCCAGCAGCACCGGGACCCAAGAGACCCAGTACTTC. Amino acid sequence: CASSTGTQETQYF.

In this sample, this clone turned up a few times. The chain uses TRBV7-9 and TRBJ1-2, with TRBD1 matching 7 bases. V was pared by 4 bases and J by 5 bases, with 10 bases of the junction left unmatched. From germline, CDR1 is SEHNR and CDR2 FQNEAQ (reference sequence). CDR3 size: 15 residues. Here the CDR3 reads CASSSRQGLEYGYTF. The DNA of the CDR3 is TGTGCCAGCAGCTCCCGACAGGGCTTGGAGTATGGCTACACCTTC.

J is TRBJ2-7 and V is TRBV5-1, with 12 bases fitting TRBD2. Trimming at V came to 5 bases and at J to 6 bases, leaving 0 bases not matched to a gene. The CDR3 has 12 residues. Germline V CDR1 and CDR2: SGHRS, YFSETQ. CDR3 in amino acids: CASRLAGGEQYF. The CDR3 nucleotides are TGCGCCAGCAGACTAGCGGGGGGCGAGCAGTACTTC.

This chain joins TRBV5-4 and TRBJ2-7; no definite D call. Looked up from germline, CDR1 is SGHNT and CDR2 is YYREEE (reference sequence). This CDR3 has 15 amino acids. Trimming took 5 bases from V and 4 from J, leaving 19 bases between them. The chain's CDR3 is CASSLTSGSSYEQYF. The CDR3 bases are TGTGCCAGCAGTTTGACTTCTGGCTCGTCGTACGAGCAGTACTTC.

The chain employs TRBV7-6 and TRBJ2-7, with a tentative D call TRBD2 (7 bases). This CDR3 spans 14 amino acids. V gave up 5 bases and J gave up 7 bases, with 18 bases separating them. Per germline, CDR1 SGHVS and CDR2 FNYEAQ. CDR3 protein: CASSPLRGADEQYF. CDR3 coding DNA: TGTGCCAGCAGCCCCCTCCGGGGGGCTGATGAGCAGTACTTC.

Note on this clone: Its ends do not fully match the called genes, so a read error is possible. The rearrangement links TRBV18 to TRBJ1-6; a weak D match, TRBD1 (5 bases). CDR1 and CDR2 (germline): KGHSH, LQKENI. This CDR3 contains 18 residues. The CDR3 DNA follows: TGTGCCAGCTCACCAGCGCAGAATTTTAGGGGTGGTAATACACCCCTCCACTTT. This sequence encodes CASSPAQNFRGGNTPLHF.

This chain's CDR3 is CASSWPGPQVEKLFF. CDR3 in DNA: TGCGCCAGCAGCTGGCCGGGACCGCAGGTTGAAAAACTGTTTTTT. This chain connects TRBV5-1 to TRBJ1-4, with D maybe TRBD1 (5 bases). This CDR3 contains 15 residues. The germline gives CDR1 SGHRS, CDR2 YFSETQ. V lost 3 bases, J lost 7 bases, and 16 bases lay in between.

The gene calls are TRBV6-5 and TRBJ2-7; 10 nucleotides align to TRBD1. This CDR3 has 14 amino acids. From germline, CDR1 is MNHEY and CDR2 SVGAGI. The V gene end was trimmed by 5 bases and the J gene end by 1 base; junction bases not matched to a gene: 2. For the CDR3, the DNA is TGTGCCAGCAGTCGGGACAGGGGATCCTACGAGCAGTACTTC. Amino acid sequence: CASSRDRGSYEQYF.

The chain employs TRBV7-8 and TRBJ1-1; 8 bases match TRBD1. V was pared by 5 bases and J by 5 bases, with 7 bases of the junction left unmatched. This CDR3 region has 14 residues. CDR1 and CDR2 (germline): SGHVS, FQNEAQ. The CDR3 region is CASSRGQGWTEAFF. CDR3 in DNA: TGTGCCAGCAGCCGTGGACAGGGTTGGACTGAAGCTTTCTTT.

A few counts support this clone. This rearrangement joins TRBV5-1 to TRBJ2-6, with a weak D call TRBD1 (6 bases). The germline V gene has CDR1 SGHRS and CDR2 YFSETQ. V was clipped by 3 bases and J by 4 bases, with 11 bases between them. This CDR3 region has 15 residues. CDR3 amino acids: CASSSDRAGANVLTF. CDR3 sequence (DNA): TGCGCCAGCAGCTCGGACAGAGCAGGGGCCAACGTCCTGACTTTC.

This chain connects TRBV4-2 to TRBJ1-2, with a weak D call TRBD1 (6 bases). V lost 5 bases to trimming and J lost 4 bases, with 14 bases between them. Germline lookup yields CDR1 LGHNA and CDR2 YNFKEQ. The CDR3 is 14 residues long. CDR3 DNA: TGTGCCAGCAGCGTCCCGGGACAAGGCTATGGCTACACCTTC. Translation: CASSVPGQGYGYTF.

This chain joins TRBV11-2 and TRBJ1-2; weak D call: TRBD1 (5 bases). CDR3 length: 13 residues. The germline V gene has CDR1 SGHAT and CDR2 FQNNGV. V lost 0 bases, J lost 5 bases, and 7 bases lay in between. The CDR3 sequence: CASSLEGTYGYTF. Written as DNA, the CDR3 is TGTGCCAGCAGCTTAGAAGGGACTTATGGCTACACCTTC. The variable domain in full, completed from reference TRBV11-2 and TRBJ1-2, reads EAGVAQSPRYKIIEKRQSVAFWCNPISGHATLYWYQQILGQGPKLLIQFQNNGVVDDSQLPKDRFSAERLKGVDSTLKIQPAKLEDSAVYLCASSLEGTYGYTFGSGTRLTVV.